Each of the 27 T cell receptor beta chains below was sequenced from the same sample in a study of T cell responses to AZD1222 COVID-19 vaccine. The data were produced by immunoSEQ multiplex PCR, yet TCRdb's version contains in-frame clones alone and is incomplete. The sample has 65,000 to 80,000 clones, just over 90% seen once. Source: peripheral blood, taken on day 0 of MenACWY control vaccination. The source of these receptors is an adult in good health.

The gene calls are TRBV3-1 (or the pseudogene TRBV3-2) and TRBJ2-1; D may be TRBD2 (6 bases). The CDR3 has 12 amino acids. The germline CDR1 and CDR2 sequences are LGHDT and YNNKEL (reference sequence). The germline V and J ends were trimmed by 4 bases and 6 bases, with 7 bases remaining between them. The CDR3 sequence is CASSLLANEQFF. CDR3 DNA sequence: TGTGCCAGCAGCCTACTAGCCAATGAGCAGTTCTTC.

The chain combines TRBV30 with TRBJ2-2, with D unclear. From germline, CDR1 is GTSNPN and CDR2 SVGIG (reference sequence). This CDR3 is built from 14 residues. V gave up 6 bases and J gave up 0 bases, with 11 bases separating them. CDR3 residues: CACTVTSNTGELFF. The CDR3 coding sequence is TGTGCCTGTACCGTGACATCGAACACCGGGGAGCTGTTTTTT.

This clone was seen just once. V is TRBV19 and J is TRBJ1-4; 7 nucleotides agree with TRBD1. The CDR3 is made up of 16 amino acids. CDR1 is LNHDA, CDR2 SQIVND, per germline (reference sequence). Trimming removed 4 bases from V and 0 bases from J; junction bases left unmatched: 5. For the CDR3, the DNA is TGTGCCAGTAGTAACGGACAGGCTGCAACTAATGAAAAACTGTTTTTT. It yields the protein CASSNGQAATNEKLFF.

This chain links TRBV2 with TRBJ1-2, with a tentative D call TRBD1 (6 bases). Trimming stripped 1 base from V and 4 bases from J, with 13 bases between. The CDR3 totals 15 residues. Germline CDR1 SNHLY, CDR2 FYNNEI. Written as DNA, the CDR3 is TGTGCCAGCAGTGAAGTAACAGGGATGGTCTATGGCTACACCTTC. Amino acids: CASSEVTGMVYGYTF.

The genes are TRBV18 and TRBJ2-3, with TRBD1 matching 7 bases. The CDR3 loop spans 13 amino acids. The J segment lost 5 bases and the V segment lost 6 bases, leaving 5 bases of the junction unmatched. Germline CDR1 is KGHSH and CDR2 is LQKENI. The CDR3 sequence is CASSQGVGDTQYF. CDR3 sequence (DNA): TGTGCCAGCTCCCAGGGGGTCGGAGATACGCAGTATTTT.

V gene TRBV6-5 combines with J gene TRBJ1-6, with 7 bases fitting TRBD1. The CDR3 is 14 residues long. Germline CDR1 is MNHEY and CDR2 is SVGAGI. Germline trimming cut 6 bases from V and 7 bases from J; bases unmatched to any gene: 6. This CDR3 is CASSLGQRNSPLHF. In DNA, the CDR3 is TGTGCCAGCAGCCTGGGACAGAGGAATTCACCCCTCCACTTT.

The genes are TRBV5-1 and TRBJ2-3, with D possibly matching TRBD1 (6 bases). Germline lookup yields CDR1 SGHRS and CDR2 YFSETQ. V was shortened by 0 bases and J by 5 bases, with 10 bases between the two germline ends. The CDR3 has 14 amino acids. In DNA form, the CDR3 reads TGCGCCAGCAGCTTGGCCGGGACAAAAGATACGCAGTATTTT. It specifies CASSLAGTKDTQYF.

The V call is TRBV28, the J call TRBJ1-3, with D unresolved. The CDR3 runs 14 residues. V lost 5 bases to trimming and J lost 0 bases, with 8 bases between them. CDR1 is MDHEN, CDR2 SYDVKM, per germline. The CDR3 here is CASSNGGSGNTIYF. CDR3 DNA: TGTGCCAGCAGTAACGGTGGCTCTGGAAACACCATATATTTT.

The J gene is TRBJ2-1, the V gene TRBV5-6; D remains unclear. Germline loops: CDR1 SGHDT, CDR2 YYEEEE. This CDR3 contains 10 residues. V lost 7 bases, J lost 12 bases, and 11 bases lay in between. The CDR3: CASGSTGQFF. DNA of the CDR3: TGTGCCAGCGGTTCCACCGGGCAGTTCTTC.

This clone was counted once. V usage is TRBV6-5 and J usage is TRBJ2-1, with D maybe TRBD2 (5 bases). The germline gives CDR1 MNHEY, CDR2 SVGAGI. The CDR3 has 15 amino acids. V was cut by 5 bases and J by 3 bases, with 14 bases left in between. CDR3 residues: CASSRGGLNYNEQFF. As DNA, the CDR3 is TGTGCCAGCAGTCGCGGCGGGCTCAACTACAATGAGCAGTTCTTC.

V is TRBV13 and J is TRBJ1-2; 10 nucleotides line up with TRBD1. V was pared by 5 bases and J by 4 bases, with 4 bases of the junction left unmatched. The V gene's germline CDR1 is PRHDT and CDR2 FYEKMQ (reference sequence). This CDR3 is 14 amino acids long. The CDR3 region is CASSRDRGLYGYTF. The CDR3 DNA follows: TGTGCCAGCAGCCGCGACAGGGGGCTCTATGGCTACACCTTC.

The chain links TRBV18 to TRBJ1-1, with no clear D. This CDR3 is built from 14 residues. Germline values: CDR1 KGHSH, CDR2 LQKENI. The germline V and J ends were trimmed by 3 bases and 1 base, with 9 bases remaining between them. DNA of the CDR3: TGTGCCAGCTCACCCCAGTTGGAGAACACTGAAGCTTTCTTT. As protein: CASSPQLENTEAFF.

The rearrangement joins TRBV18 to TRBJ1-2; D is perhaps TRBD1 (5 bases). The CDR3 length is 13 residues. Germline values: CDR1 KGHSH, CDR2 LQKENI. Trimming took off 2 bases at V and 2 bases at J, with 6 bases between the two ends. CDR3 nucleotide sequence: TGTGCCAGCTCACCAGACAGAAACTATGGCTACACCTTC. This sequence encodes CASSPDRNYGYTF.

The chain combines TRBV9 with TRBJ2-7; TRBD2 is a possible D gene (5 bases). Germline CDR1 and CDR2: SGDLS and YYNGEE. V gave up 3 bases and J gave up 4 bases, with 14 bases separating them. This CDR3 region has 14 residues. CDR3 region: CASSASDERYEQYF. CDR3 nucleotide sequence: TGTGCCAGCAGCGCTTCAGACGAGCGGTACGAGCAGTACTTC.

This rearrangement joins TRBV9 to TRBJ1-1; the D gene is possibly TRBD1 (6 bases). The ends were cut back, 0 bases at V and 7 bases at J, with 16 bases in the middle. This CDR3 is built from 15 residues. From germline, CDR1 is SGDLS and CDR2 YYNGEE. CDR3 DNA: TGTGCCAGCAGCGTAGGACAGGACATATCTTTTGAAGCTTTCTTT. As protein: CASSVGQDISFEAFF.

The rearrangement links TRBV2 to TRBJ1-1; D possibly corresponds to TRBD1 (5 bases). The germline CDR1 and CDR2 sequences are SNHLY and FYNNEI. CDR3 length equals 13 residues. The germline V and J ends were trimmed by 6 bases and 4 bases, with 12 bases remaining between them. For the CDR3, the DNA is TGTGCCAGCAGCCTCCAAGGGGTCACTGAAGCTTTCTTT. Translation gives CASSLQGVTEAFF.

V gene TRBV7-9 combines with J gene TRBJ1-1; D unresolved. This CDR3 is built from 14 residues. The V end lost 2 bases, the J end lost 1 base, and 8 bases lay between the germline ends. Germline V gene lookup returns CDR1 SEHNR and CDR2 FQNEAQ (reference sequence). The CDR3 loop reads CASSLITENTEAFF. The CDR3, as DNA: TGTGCCAGCAGCTTAATAACAGAGAACACTGAAGCTTTCTTT.

The CDR3 here is CASSREVEQYF. CDR3 DNA: TGTGCCAGCTCACGGGAGGTCGAGCAGTACTTC. V gene TRBV18 combines with J gene TRBJ2-7, with D perhaps matching TRBD2 (6 bases). The germline gives CDR1 KGHSH, CDR2 LQKENI. This CDR3 region has 11 residues. The V end lost 4 bases, the J end lost 6 bases, and 7 bases lay between the germline ends.

J is TRBJ2-2 and V is TRBV12-3 or TRBV12-4; D is uncertain. The germline V and J ends were trimmed by 6 bases and 10 bases, with 9 bases remaining between them. The CDR3 contains 11 residues. Here the CDR3 reads CASRDREELFF. Here the CDR3 DNA reads TGTGCCAGCAGGGACCGCGAGGAGCTGTTTTTT.

The genes are TRBV2 and TRBJ2-6; no firm D call. The V and J ends lost 6 bases and 0 bases respectively, with 9 bases between them. The length of the CDR3 is 15 residues. Germline values: CDR1 SNHLY, CDR2 FYNNEI. CDR3 amino acids: CASRESISGANVLTF. In DNA, the CDR3 is TGTGCCAGCAGGGAGTCTATCTCTGGGGCCAACGTCCTGACTTTC. The full variable domain, in which reference TRBV2 and TRBJ2-6 provide the parts outside the CDR3, is EPEVTQTPSHQVTQMGQEVILRCVPISNHLYFYWYRQILGQKVEFLVSFYNNEISEKSEIFDDQFSVERPDGSNFTLKIRSTKLEDSAMYFCASRESISGANVLTFGAGSRLTVL.

This chain links TRBV30 with TRBJ2-3, with D possibly called TRBD1 or TRBD2 (6 bases each). Germline CDR1 is GTSNPN and CDR2 is SVGIG (reference sequence). The CDR3 is 15 amino acids. V shed 0 bases and J shed 1 base, with 11 bases lying between them. As DNA, the CDR3 is TGTGCCTGGAGTGTACAGGGAGGAGGCACAGATACGCAGTATTTT. Residues: CAWSVQGGGTDTQYF. Combining the CDR3 with reference TRBV30 and TRBJ2-3 gives the whole variable domain SQTIHQWPATLVQPVGSPLSLECTVEGTSNPNLYWYRQAAGRGLQLLFYSVGIGQISSEVPQNLSASRPQDRQFILSSKKLLLSDSGFYLCAWSVQGGGTDTQYFGPGTRLTVL.

The rearrangement links TRBV10-3 to TRBJ2-7, with TRBD2 matching over 10 bases. The V gene's germline CDR1 is ENHRY and CDR2 SYGVKD. The trim removed 10 bases at V and 0 bases at J, leaving 6 bases unmatched. The CDR3 is 14 residues long. CDR3 sequence (DNA): TGTGCCACCGGGACTAGCGAAAGCTCCTACGAGCAGTACTTC. Its protein is CATGTSESSYEQYF.

This chain connects TRBV3-1 (or the pseudogene TRBV3-2) to TRBJ2-1; 7 bases agree with TRBD1. CDR1 and CDR2 from the germline V gene are LGHDT and YNNKEL (reference sequence). The V segment lost 4 bases and the J segment 2 bases; nucleotides outside the gene matches: 17. This CDR3 has 19 residues. The CDR3: CASSLHPASRDSPYNEQFF. DNA for the CDR3: TGTGCCAGCAGCCTACACCCAGCTTCCCGGGACAGCCCCTACAATGAGCAGTTCTTC.

The chain combines TRBV6-5 with TRBJ2-5, with 10 bases identical to TRBD2. The CDR3 loop spans 16 amino acids. V shed 2 bases, J shed 5 bases, and the junction held 8 bases outside the gene matches. Germline V gives CDR1 MNHEY, CDR2 SVGAGI. CDR3 in DNA: TGTGCCAGCAGTTACGGCGCTAGCGGGGGTTTGGAGACCCAGTACTTC. Translated: CASSYGASGGLETQYF.

The V call is TRBV6-6, the J call TRBJ2-5, with 12 bases identical to TRBD2. CDR1 and CDR2 from the germline V gene are MNHNY and SVGAGI (reference sequence). Trimming at V came to 5 bases and at J to 5 bases, leaving 15 bases not matched to a gene. This CDR3 has 18 residues. CDR3 in amino acids: CASSRFGTSGRRGETQYF. The CDR3 DNA reads as TGTGCCAGCAGTAGATTCGGGACTAGCGGGCGTCGTGGGGAGACCCAGTACTTC.

The J gene is TRBJ1-2, the V gene TRBV4-3, with unresolved D. CDR3 length: 14 residues. Per germline, CDR1 LGHNA and CDR2 YSLEER. Trimming cost V 4 bases and J 2 bases, with 11 bases left between them. Written as DNA, the CDR3 is TGCGCCAGCAGCCCGTCCGGTGCAAACTATGGCTACACCTTC. This encodes CASSPSGANYGYTF.

The chain combines TRBV5-4 with TRBJ1-4, with D unresolved. The CDR3 extends over 15 amino acids. Per germline, CDR1 SGHNT and CDR2 YYREEE (reference sequence). Deletions cut 1 base from V and 7 bases from J, with 14 bases between. CDR3 residues: CASSLYLGNGEKLFF. In DNA, the CDR3 is TGTGCCAGCAGCTTGTATTTAGGGAATGGTGAAAAACTGTTTTTT.